Presented here are 4 T cell receptor beta chains from one specimen sequenced in a study of identical twins. TCRdb recomputed calls from the 5' RACE reads with MiXCR, one row per CDR3 protein. The repertoire has roughly 240,000 distinct CDR3 sequences, 6% to 8.5% of them found once; the top ten carry about 5.8%. This sample was also put to use in a study of yellow fever vaccine responses in identical twins.

The sequenced material came from CD8+ T cells sorted from blood. These receptors were taken from a young woman in good health.

The rearrangement joins TRBV11-2 to TRBJ1-2; D is unresolved. Germline V CDR1 and CDR2: SGHAT, FQNNGV. V dropped 0 bases and J dropped 8 bases, with 16 bases sitting between them. The CDR3 is 15 amino acids. The CDR3 nucleotides read TGTGCCAGCAGCTTAGATACATTCCGGATGGAGGGCTACACCTTC. Its protein product is CASSLDTFRMEGYTF.

This clonotype was counted many times. As DNA, the CDR3 is TGTGCCAGCAGCTTAGAACAGGGCTATGGCTACACCTTC. Translation: CASSLEQGYGYTF. The rearrangement joins TRBV7-9 to TRBJ1-2; tentatively, D is TRBD1 (6 bases). The CDR3 spans 13 residues. Trimming shortened V by 1 base and J by 4 bases, and 7 bases separated the two germline ends. The germline gives CDR1 SEHNR, CDR2 FQNEAQ (reference sequence). Full variable domain (rest looked up from reference TRBV7-9 and TRBJ1-2): DTGVSQNPRHKITKRGQNVTFRCDPISEHNRLYWYRQTLGQGPEFLTYFQNEAQLEKSRLLSDRFSAERPKGSFSTLEIQRTEQGDSAMYLCASSLEQGYGYTFGSGTRLTVV.

This clonotype was counted between two and nine times. The CDR3 DNA is TGTGCCAGCAGTGAAGGGTTTCAGGGCACCGGGGAGCTGTTTTTT. Protein sequence: CASSEGFQGTGELFF. This chain connects TRBV2 to TRBJ2-2; TRBD1 might be the D (5 bases). V lost 1 base, J lost 4 bases, and 10 bases lay in between. Per the germline V gene, CDR1 is SNHLY and CDR2 is FYNNEI. This CDR3 has 15 residues.

The chain links TRBV19 to TRBJ2-5; no clear D. Trimming left V 6 bases short and J 2 bases short, with 16 bases between. This CDR3 has 15 residues. Germline values: CDR1 LNHDA, CDR2 SQIVND (reference sequence). The CDR3 sequence: CASSRGLGLQETQYF. DNA of the CDR3: TGTGCCAGTAGCCGTGGATTGGGCCTACAAGAGACCCAGTACTTC.